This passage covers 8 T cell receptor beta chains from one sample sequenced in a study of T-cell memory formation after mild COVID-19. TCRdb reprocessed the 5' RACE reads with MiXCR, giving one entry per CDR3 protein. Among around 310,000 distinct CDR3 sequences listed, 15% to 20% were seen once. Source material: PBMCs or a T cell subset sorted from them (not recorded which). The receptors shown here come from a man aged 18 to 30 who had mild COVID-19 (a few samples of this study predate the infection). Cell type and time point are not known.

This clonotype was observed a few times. The CDR3 coding sequence is TGTGCCAGTAGCCCGATCGGGACCTGGTGGGGCAATGAGCAGTTCTTC. Protein: CASSPIGTWWGNEQFF. The rearrangement links TRBV19 to TRBJ2-1; D may be TRBD1 or TRBD2 (5 bases each). This CDR3 spans 16 amino acids. Trimming took off 6 bases at V and 6 bases at J, with 21 bases between the two ends. The V gene's germline CDR1 is LNHDA and CDR2 SQIVND (reference sequence). Complete variable domain (other parts from reference TRBV19 and TRBJ2-1): DGGITQSPKYLFRKEGQNVTLSCEQNLNHDAMYWYRQDPGQGLRLIYYSQIVNDFQKGDIAEGYSVSREKKESFPLTVTSAQKNPTAFYLCASSPIGTWWGNEQFFGPGTRLTVL.

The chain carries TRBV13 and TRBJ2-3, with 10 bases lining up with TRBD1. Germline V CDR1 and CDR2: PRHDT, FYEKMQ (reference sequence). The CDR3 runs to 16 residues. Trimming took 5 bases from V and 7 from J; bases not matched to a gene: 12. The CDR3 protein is CASSLPRDRGHNTQYF. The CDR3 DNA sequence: TGTGCCAGCAGCCTACCCCGGGACAGGGGACACAATACGCAGTATTTT.

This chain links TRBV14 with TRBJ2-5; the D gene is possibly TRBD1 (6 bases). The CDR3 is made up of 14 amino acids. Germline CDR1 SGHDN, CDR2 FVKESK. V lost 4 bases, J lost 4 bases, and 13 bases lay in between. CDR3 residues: CASSPLGAGETQYF. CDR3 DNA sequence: TGTGCCAGCAGCCCTCTGGGGGCTGGAGAGACCCAGTACTTC.

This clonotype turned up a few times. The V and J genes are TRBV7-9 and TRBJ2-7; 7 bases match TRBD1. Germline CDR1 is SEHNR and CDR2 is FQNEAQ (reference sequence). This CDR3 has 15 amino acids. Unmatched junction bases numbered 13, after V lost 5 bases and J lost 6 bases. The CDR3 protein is CASSHRQGLPGEQYF. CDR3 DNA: TGTGCCAGCAGCCACAGACAGGGTCTTCCGGGCGAGCAGTACTTC. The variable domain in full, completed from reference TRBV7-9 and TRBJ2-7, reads DTGVSQNPRHKITKRGQNVTFRCDPISEHNRLYWYRQTLGQGPEFLTYFQNEAQLEKSRLLSDRFSAERPKGSFSTLEIQRTEQGDSAMYLCASSHRQGLPGEQYFGPGTRLTVT.

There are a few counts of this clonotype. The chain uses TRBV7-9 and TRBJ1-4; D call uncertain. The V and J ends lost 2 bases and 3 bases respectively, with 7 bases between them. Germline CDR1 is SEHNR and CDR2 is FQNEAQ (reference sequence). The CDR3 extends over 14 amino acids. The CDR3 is CASSLFQANEKLFF. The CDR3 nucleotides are TGTGCCAGCAGCTTATTTCAAGCTAATGAAAAACTGTTTTTT.

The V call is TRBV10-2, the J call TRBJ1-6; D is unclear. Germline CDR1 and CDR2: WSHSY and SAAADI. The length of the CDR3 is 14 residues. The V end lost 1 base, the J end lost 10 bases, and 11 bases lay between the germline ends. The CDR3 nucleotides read TGCGCCAGCAGTGAGTGGAAGGGAAGGTCACCCCTCCACTTT. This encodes CASSEWKGRSPLHF.

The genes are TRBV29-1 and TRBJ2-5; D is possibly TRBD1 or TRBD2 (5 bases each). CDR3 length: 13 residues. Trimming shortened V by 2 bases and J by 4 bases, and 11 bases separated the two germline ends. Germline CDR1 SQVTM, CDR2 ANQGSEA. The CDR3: CSVEWDVAETQYF. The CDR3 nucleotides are TGCAGCGTTGAATGGGACGTAGCAGAGACCCAGTACTTC.

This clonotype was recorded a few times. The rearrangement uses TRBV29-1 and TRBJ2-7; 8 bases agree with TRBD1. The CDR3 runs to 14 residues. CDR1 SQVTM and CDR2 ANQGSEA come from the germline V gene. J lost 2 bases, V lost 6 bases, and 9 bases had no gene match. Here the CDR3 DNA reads TGCAGCGTAATGGGGACAGGAGCTACCTACGAGCAGTACTTC. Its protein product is CSVMGTGATYEQYF.